This TCR beta chain stems from a study of control samples from healthy donors and cancer patients. J was trimmed by 2 bases and V by 6 bases; bases with no gene match: 4. CDR1 KGHSH and CDR2 LQKENI come from the germline V gene. CDR3 size: 15 residues. The method was immunoSEQ multiplex PCR; TCRdb's version includes in-frame clones alone and lacks a portion of them. The data hold under 300,000 clones, with over 70% observed a single time. Sequenced input: PBMCs. V is TRBV18 and J is TRBJ1-1; 12 nucleotides align to TRBD1. This TCR was recovered from a woman aged 60 to 75 with lung cancer. The CDR3 DNA reads TGTGCCAGCTCCGGGACAGGGGGCATTAACACTGAAGCTTTCTTT. Its translation: CASSGTGGINTEAFF.